Following are 24 T cell receptor beta chains from one sample sequenced in a study of blood T cell repertoires in COVID-19. Sequenced by immunoSEQ multiplex PCR; TCRdb stores in-frame clones only, minus some. Among some 180,000 clones listed, around 90% were seen once. Source material: peripheral blood. These receptors were taken from a man aged 50 to 60 with acute or convalescent COVID-19.

The genes are TRBV28 and TRBJ1-4; D is uncertain. Trimming removed 5 bases from V and 7 bases from J, with 17 bases in between. CDR1 MDHEN and CDR2 SYDVKM come from the germline V gene. The CDR3 contains 15 residues. The CDR3 DNA is TGTGCCAGCAGTCGTCAGCGGGGTATGGGTGAAAAACTGTTTTTT. Residues: CASSRQRGMGEKLFF.

The chain is built from TRBV27 and TRBJ2-1, with D uncertain. This CDR3 has 15 amino acids. From germline, CDR1 is MNHEY and CDR2 SMNVEV (reference sequence). V lost 2 bases and J lost 0, with 8 bases in between. CDR3: CASSLPSGSYNEQFF. The CDR3 nucleotides read TGTGCCAGCAGTTTACCCAGTGGCTCCTACAATGAGCAGTTCTTC.

The chain employs TRBV28 and TRBJ2-5, with 10 bases identical to TRBD1. Germline V lookup: CDR1 MDHEN, CDR2 SYDVKM. This CDR3 has 15 amino acids. J was trimmed by 5 bases and V by 3 bases; bases with no gene match: 6. The CDR3 nucleotides read TGTGCCAGCAGTTTTGGGACAGGGGTAGGGGAGACCCAGTACTTC. Encoded protein: CASSFGTGVGETQYF.

The chain is built from TRBV28 and TRBJ1-5; D might be TRBD1 (5 bases). Per the germline V gene, CDR1 is MDHEN and CDR2 is SYDVKM. The length of the CDR3 is 13 residues. The germline V and J ends were trimmed by 6 bases and 4 bases, with 10 bases remaining between them. For the CDR3, the DNA is TGTGCCAGCAGCCCGGGGGGAAATCAGCCCCAGCATTTT. As protein: CASSPGGNQPQHF.

This chain uses TRBV30 with TRBJ1-2; no clear D gene. The germline V gene has CDR1 GTSNPN and CDR2 SVGIG (reference sequence). The V end lost 1 base, the J end lost 2 bases, and 5 bases lay between the germline ends. This CDR3 has 12 residues. CDR3 sequence reads: CAWSASNYGYTF. Written as DNA, the CDR3 is TGTGCCTGGAGTGCCTCCAACTATGGCTACACCTTC.

J is TRBJ2-3 and V is TRBV6-1; 15 bases map to TRBD2. CDR1 is MNHNS, CDR2 SASEGT, per germline. Trimming took 0 bases from V and 2 from J; bases not matched to a gene: 6. CDR3 length: 19 residues. This CDR3 is CASSEAGWTSGRATDTQYF. CDR3 DNA sequence: TGTGCCAGCAGTGAAGCAGGCTGGACTAGCGGGAGGGCCACAGATACGCAGTATTTT.

V and J are TRBV29-1 and TRBJ2-4; 8 bases agree with TRBD2. CDR3 length: 16 amino acids. From germline, CDR1 is SQVTM and CDR2 ANQGSEA. V dropped 1 base and J dropped 5; count of bases not matched to a gene: 10. This CDR3 is CSVEVRGSGSENIQYF. In DNA form, the CDR3 reads TGCAGCGTTGAAGTCCGGGGCAGCGGGAGCGAAAACATTCAGTACTTC.

As regards this clone: This specimen includes other DNA sequences encoding the same CDR3. The V call is TRBV18, the J call TRBJ1-4; D unclear. This CDR3 comprises 15 residues. Germline lookup yields CDR1 KGHSH and CDR2 LQKENI. V lost 1 base to trimming and J lost 0 bases, with 6 bases between them. The CDR3 DNA reads TGTGCCAGCTCACCACGCCAGGCAACTAATGAAAAACTGTTTTTT. This encodes CASSPRQATNEKLFF.

J is TRBJ2-7 and V is TRBV6-6; 7 bases agree with TRBD2. V shed 2 bases, J shed 4 bases, and the junction held 8 bases outside the gene matches. The CDR3 is 15 residues long. CDR1 is MNHNY, CDR2 SVGAGI, per germline (reference sequence). The CDR3 loop is CASSYGGDVRYEQYF. In nucleotides, the CDR3 is TGTGCCAGCAGTTACGGGGGGGACGTGAGGTACGAGCAGTACTTC.

The chain carries TRBV5-6 and TRBJ1-5; D may be TRBD1 (5 bases). The CDR3 loop spans 13 amino acids. Germline V gene lookup returns CDR1 SGHDT and CDR2 YYEEEE. Trimming cost V 4 bases and J 5 bases, with 10 bases left between them. CDR3 DNA sequence: TGTGCCAGCAGCCCGGCGGGGGATCAGCCCCAGCATTTT. It translates to CASSPAGDQPQHF. The variable domain in full, with the rest retrieved from reference TRBV5-6 and TRBJ1-5, is DAGVTQSPTHLIKTRGQQVTLRCSPKSGHDTVSWYQQALGQGPQFIFQYYEEEERQRGNFPDRFSGHQFPNYSSELNVNALLLGDSALYLCASSPAGDQPQHFGDGTRLSIL.

The rearrangement uses TRBV7-9 and TRBJ2-1, with a weak D call TRBD2 (5 bases). CDR3 size: 14 residues. V lost 0 bases to trimming and J lost 9 bases, with 12 bases between them. The germline V gene encodes CDR1 SEHNR and CDR2 FQNEAQ (reference sequence). CDR3 sequence (DNA): TGTGCCAGCAGCTTAGCGGGAGAGTCCCCTGAGCAGTTCTTC. This translates into CASSLAGESPEQFF.

This chain connects TRBV7-9 to TRBJ1-2, with 8 bases lining up with TRBD1. V trimming: 0 bases; J trimming: 8 bases; junction bases outside the gene matches: 8. Germline CDR1 SEHNR, CDR2 FQNEAQ (reference sequence). This CDR3 is 15 amino acids long. CDR3 DNA sequence: TGTGCCAGCAGCTTAGCGGGAGACAGGGGTTGGGGCTACACCTTC. Its protein product is CASSLAGDRGWGYTF.

The chain carries TRBV3-1 (or the pseudogene TRBV3-2) and TRBJ2-1, with a weak D call TRBD2 (5 bases). The V end was cut by 4 bases, the J end by 0 bases, with 13 bases between. Germline V gene sequence: CDR1 LGHDT, CDR2 YNNKEL (reference sequence). The CDR3 is 16 amino acids. The CDR3 sequence is CASSPRTPLSYNEQFF. DNA of the CDR3: TGTGCCAGCAGCCCCAGGACTCCCCTCTCCTACAATGAGCAGTTCTTC.

V is TRBV6-5 and J is TRBJ2-4; D might be TRBD1 (5 bases). The germline V gene encodes CDR1 MNHEY and CDR2 SVGAGI. V was clipped by 2 bases and J by 0 bases, with 8 bases between them. This CDR3 is built from 15 residues. Here the CDR3 DNA reads TGTGCCAGCAGTTACAGAGGACAAGCCAAAAACATTCAGTACTTC. This codes for CASSYRGQAKNIQYF.

The genes are TRBV28 and TRBJ2-4, with D uncertain. The CDR3 runs to 13 residues. Germline V CDR1 and CDR2: MDHEN, SYDVKM. Trimming stripped 6 bases from V and 9 bases from J, with 15 bases between. CDR3 residues: CASRTPAPGIQYF. DNA of the CDR3: TGTGCCAGCAGGACACCCGCGCCTGGCATTCAGTACTTC.

This clone was observed once. The chain combines TRBV9 with TRBJ2-7; 10 bases align to TRBD1. Looked up from germline, CDR1 is SGDLS and CDR2 is YYNGEE. V shed 0 bases, J shed 1 base, and the junction held 4 bases outside the gene matches. The CDR3 has 16 amino acids. CDR3: CASSVDPGQGSYEQYF. The CDR3 DNA is TGTGCCAGCAGCGTAGATCCGGGACAGGGGTCCTACGAGCAGTACTTC.

The genes are TRBV10-2 and TRBJ1-4, with D possibly TRBD1 on 6 matching bases. Trimming cost V 2 bases and J 3 bases, with 19 bases left between them. This CDR3 has 18 amino acids. The germline V gene has CDR1 WSHSY and CDR2 SAAADI. CDR3 bases: TGCGCCAGCAGTGAGCCCGGGGGGGGCCGCTCCTCTAATGAAAAACTGTTTTTT. Amino acids: CASSEPGGGRSSNEKLFF.

This clone was found a few times. The chain is built from TRBV13 and TRBJ2-2, with D possibly matching TRBD1 (5 bases). From germline, CDR1 is PRHDT and CDR2 FYEKMQ (reference sequence). V was shortened by 10 bases and J by 0 bases, with 15 bases between the two germline ends. The CDR3 has 15 residues. CDR3 region: CATNQGSSNTGELFF. As DNA, the CDR3 is TGTGCCACCAATCAGGGTTCGTCGAACACCGGGGAGCTGTTTTTT.

This rearrangement joins TRBV10-3 to TRBJ1-3; TRBD1 is a possible D gene (5 bases). The germline V gene has CDR1 ENHRY and CDR2 SYGVKD. Trimming pared 6 bases from V and 0 bases from J, leaving 6 bases between. The CDR3 is 13 amino acids. CDR3 nucleotides: TGTGCCATCAGGGACAACTCTGGAAACACCATATATTTT. Its translation is CAIRDNSGNTIYF.

The rearrangement joins TRBV28 to TRBJ1-1; D perhaps matches TRBD1 (6 bases). Germline V lookup: CDR1 MDHEN, CDR2 SYDVKM. The CDR3 consists of 12 residues. Trimming took off 3 bases at V and 8 bases at J, with 10 bases between the two ends. The DNA of the CDR3 is TGTGCCAGCAGTTTGATCGGGACAGAAGCTTTCTTT. Its protein product is CASSLIGTEAFF.

V gene TRBV29-1 combines with J gene TRBJ2-1; 15 bases map to TRBD2. The CDR3 totals 14 residues. The J segment lost 9 bases and the V segment lost 5 bases, leaving 5 bases of the junction unmatched. Germline-derived CDR1 and CDR2 are SQVTM and ANQGSEA. The CDR3 DNA follows: TGCAGCGTTAGTGCGGGACTAGCGGGAGGTGAGCAGTTCTTC. Translated: CSVSAGLAGGEQFF.

The chain carries TRBV6-5 and TRBJ2-1; D is perhaps TRBD2 (6 bases). The CDR3 extends over 16 amino acids. From germline, CDR1 is MNHEY and CDR2 SVGAGI. Trimming cost V 4 bases and J 4 bases, with 17 bases left between them. In DNA form, the CDR3 reads TGTGCCAGCAGTTCCGGGACTCCGGCTGTTTACAATGAGCAGTTCTTC. This gives the protein CASSSGTPAVYNEQFF.

The CDR3: CASSFKQGEANYGYTF. The CDR3 DNA reads TGCGCCAGCAGCTTTAAACAGGGAGAAGCTAACTATGGCTACACCTTC. The chain links TRBV5-1 to TRBJ1-2; a weak D match, TRBD1 (6 bases). Trimming took off 2 bases at V and 0 bases at J, with 14 bases between the two ends. This CDR3 spans 16 amino acids. CDR1 SGHRS and CDR2 YFSETQ come from the germline V gene.

The chain is built from TRBV28 and TRBJ1-3; D is perhaps TRBD1 (5 bases). The CDR3 length is 15 residues. Looked up from germline, CDR1 is MDHEN and CDR2 is SYDVKM. Trimming shortened V by 6 bases and J by 0 bases, and 12 bases separated the two germline ends. CDR3 in amino acids: CASRRGDFSGNTIYF. CDR3 bases: TGTGCCAGCAGACGGGGGGATTTCTCTGGAAACACCATATATTTT.